The 19 T cell receptor beta chains in this list originate from one sample, sequenced in a study of cytomegalovirus exposure and HLA in healthy donors. PCR primers comprised 60 Vbeta and 13 Jbeta primers. The table came from immunoSEQ multiplex PCR; TCRdb's copy has only in-frame clones and leaves some out. The sample consists of roughly 180,000 clones, less than 80% of them appearing once. Material for sequencing was PBMCs. The receptors originated from a man in his late teens or twenties in good health and CMV-seronegative.

This clone came up a few times. V and J are TRBV6-4 and TRBJ1-2, with 7 bases identical to TRBD1. The CDR3 loop spans 14 amino acids. From germline, CDR1 is MRHNA and CDR2 SNTAGT. The J segment lost 4 bases and the V segment lost 5 bases, leaving 7 bases of the junction unmatched. The CDR3, as DNA: TGTGCCAGCAGTCCCGGGGGACAGCCCTATGGCTACACCTTC. It yields the protein CASSPGGQPYGYTF.

The chain has TRBV5-1 and TRBJ2-2; 10 bases map to TRBD2. The CDR3 loop spans 16 amino acids. Per germline, CDR1 SGHRS and CDR2 YFSETQ. The V and J ends lost 9 bases and 6 bases, in that order; junction bases with no gene match: 14. CDR3 coding DNA: TGCGCCACCACAGTAGGGACTAGCGCCGGAGCCGGGGAGCTGTTTTTT. It codes for CATTVGTSAGAGELFF.

This clone was seen just once. This chain connects TRBV19 to TRBJ1-6; D ambiguous. The CDR3 consists of 14 residues. Germline V gene data show CDR1 as LNHDA and CDR2 as SQIVND (reference sequence). The V gene lost 7 bases and the J gene lost 8 bases, with 15 bases spanning the gap. The CDR3 spells CASTPTLGDSPLHF. The CDR3 DNA reads TGTGCCAGTACACCTACGTTGGGCGATTCACCCCTCCACTTT.

The V and J genes are TRBV7-8 and TRBJ2-5, with no clear D. The DNA end favors TRBJ2-7, so the J call may be wrong. CDR1 and CDR2 from the germline V gene are SGHVS and FQNEAQ. The CDR3 consists of 14 residues. The CDR3 DNA reads TGTGCCAGCAGCTCCCGGCTAACTCGAGGCGAGCAGTACTTC. Amino acids: CASSSRLTRGEQYF.

The chain couples TRBV7-9 to TRBJ2-7, with 8 bases lining up with TRBD2. The CDR3 has 11 residues. Trimming at V came to 5 bases and at J to 12 bases, leaving 6 bases not matched to a gene. Germline-derived CDR1 and CDR2 are SEHNR and FQNEAQ (reference sequence). As DNA, the CDR3 is TGTGCCAGCAGCCGCGGGGGGCTTCTGTACTTC. It encodes CASSRGGLLYF.

J is TRBJ2-5 and V is TRBV7-3; D uncertain. The J call could be wrong; TRBJ2-7 is a better fit for the DNA end. The CDR3 loop spans 10 amino acids. Germline CDR1 reads SGHTA; CDR2 reads FQGTGA. Here the CDR3 DNA reads TGTGCCAGCAGCCCCTACGAGCAGTACTTC. Amino acids: CASSPYEQYF.

This chain connects TRBV15 to TRBJ2-7, with D possibly matching TRBD1 (5 bases). CDR1 LNHNV and CDR2 YYDKDF come from the germline V gene (reference sequence). V was trimmed by 0 bases and J by 3 bases, leaving 12 bases between them. The CDR3 sequence is 15 residues long. CDR3 DNA sequence: TGTGCCACCAGCAGAGATTACGGACAAGTCTACGAGCAGTACTTC. Translation: CATSRDYGQVYEQYF.

CDR3 nucleotides: TGTGCCAGCAGTTCAACCTACCATAATTCACCCCTCCACTTT. Translation: CASSSTYHNSPLHF. This rearrangement joins TRBV28 to TRBJ1-6; unclear D gene. The V gene's germline CDR1 is MDHEN and CDR2 SYDVKM. The CDR3 loop spans 14 amino acids. Deletions cut 4 bases from V and 5 bases from J, with 9 bases between.

The chain combines TRBV4-1 with TRBJ1-4; tentatively, D is TRBD1 (6 bases). Trimming removed 0 bases from V and 5 bases from J, with 16 bases in between. Germline lookup yields CDR1 MGHRA and CDR2 YSYEKL. The CDR3 is 17 amino acids. In DNA, the CDR3 is TGCGCCAGCAGCCAAGATAGGGACACCCGGGGCAATGAAAAACTGTTTTTT. Protein: CASSQDRDTRGNEKLFF.

This clone was observed a few times. The V call is TRBV9, the J call TRBJ2-1; 8 bases agree with TRBD2. CDR3 length equals 15 residues. Looked up from germline, CDR1 is SGDLS and CDR2 is YYNGEE. Trimming at V came to 3 bases and at J to 3 bases, leaving 5 bases not matched to a gene. The CDR3 region has the DNA TGTGCCAGCAGCGGACGGACTAGCAGCTACAATGAGCAGTTCTTC. As protein: CASSGRTSSYNEQFF.

This chain uses TRBV9 with TRBJ1-5; D gene uncertain. The germline CDR1 and CDR2 sequences are SGDLS and YYNGEE. CDR3 length equals 12 residues. V was pared by 4 bases and J by 8 bases, with 10 bases between. The DNA for the CDR3 is TGTGCCAGCAGCAGAGGACTGGAGCCCCAGCATTTT. Amino acids: CASSRGLEPQHF. Full variable domain (outside the CDR3, taken from reference TRBV9 and TRBJ1-5): DSGVTQTPKHLITATGQRVTLRCSPRSGDLSVYWYQQSLDQGLQFLIQYYNGEERAKGNILERFSAQQFPDLHSELNLSSLELGDSALYFCASSRGLEPQHFGDGTRLSIL.

This clone appeared a few times. The genes are TRBV10-3 and TRBJ2-2; D unresolved. Trimming pared 4 bases from V and 5 bases from J, leaving 2 bases between. The CDR3 is 11 amino acids. Per the germline V gene, CDR1 is ENHRY and CDR2 is SYGVKD. CDR3 sequence: CAISATGELFF. For the CDR3, the DNA is TGTGCCATCAGTGCTACCGGGGAGCTGTTTTTT.

This clone has just one count. The CDR3 region is CASSPRTANTEAFF. DNA of the CDR3: TGTGCCAGTAGTCCCCGGACAGCGAACACTGAAGCTTTCTTT. This chain joins TRBV19 and TRBJ1-1; a possible D gene is TRBD1 (6 bases). The CDR3 is 14 residues long. Germline CDR1 LNHDA, CDR2 SQIVND (reference sequence). V lost 5 bases and J lost 1, with 11 bases in between.

Details on this clone: This sample also contains other DNA sequences that code for the same CDR3. The rearrangement joins TRBV18 to TRBJ1-2, with 7 bases aligning to TRBD1. Per the germline V gene, CDR1 is KGHSH and CDR2 is LQKENI. With V trimmed by 6 bases and J by 3 bases, 4 bases remained unmatched. This CDR3 contains 13 residues. The CDR3, as DNA: TGTGCCAGCTCGCCCCAGGGGGACTATGGCTACACCTTC. This encodes CASSPQGDYGYTF.

This chain uses TRBV6-6 with TRBJ2-5, with TRBD1 identical over 8 bases. V shed 5 bases and J 5 bases; nucleotides not matched to a gene: 1. CDR1 is MNHNY, CDR2 SVGAGI, per germline (reference sequence). The CDR3 is made up of 12 amino acids. The CDR3 bases are TGTGCCAGCAGTACAGGGGGGGAGACCCAGTACTTC. This sequence encodes CASSTGGETQYF.

The V call is TRBV9, the J call TRBJ2-2; TRBD1 might be the D (6 bases). Trimming removed 4 bases from V and 5 bases from J, with 9 bases in between. The CDR3 loop spans 13 amino acids. Germline-derived CDR1 and CDR2 are SGDLS and YYNGEE. CDR3 amino acids: CASSSQGTGELFF. CDR3 DNA: TGTGCCAGCAGCTCCCAGGGGACCGGGGAGCTGTTTTTT.

This chain connects TRBV9 to TRBJ2-4; TRBD1 matches 8 bases. Trimming cost V 3 bases and J 5 bases; bases outside gene matches: 1. This CDR3 region has 13 residues. Germline V CDR1 and CDR2: SGDLS, YYNGEE. CDR3 DNA: TGTGCCAGCAGCGGGGGACAGGAAAACATTCAGTACTTC. This codes for CASSGGQENIQYF.

This chain links TRBV29-1 with TRBJ2-3, with 11 positions matching TRBD2. This CDR3 comprises 16 residues. Germline CDR1 reads SQVTM; CDR2 reads ANQGSEA. J lost 1 base, V lost 6 bases, and 9 bases had no gene match. CDR3: CSVGLTSGTRTDTQYF. The CDR3 DNA reads as TGCAGCGTGGGTTTGACTAGCGGGACTCGCACAGATACGCAGTATTTT.

This clone has at least ten counts. The rearrangement links TRBV6-6 to TRBJ2-7; D remains unclear. The CDR3 loop spans 12 amino acids. V was trimmed by 6 bases and J by 2 bases, leaving 8 bases between them. Per the germline V gene, CDR1 is MNHNY and CDR2 is SVGAGI (reference sequence). The CDR3 sequence: CASSLDPYEQYF. Written as DNA, the CDR3 is TGTGCCAGCAGCCTAGATCCCTACGAGCAGTACTTC.